This T cell receptor (beta chain) was sequenced in a study of OX40 agonist ivuxolimab in advanced cancers. Broader study findings: At doses 0.1 to 3.0 mg/kg, CD4+ and CD8+ clones expanded.

This CDR3 has 12 amino acids. Germline loops: CDR1 SGHTA, CDR2 FQGNSA. Trimming cost V 3 bases and J 0 bases, with 2 bases left between them. This clone showed up just once. As yet, its antigen is unknown. The table came from immunoSEQ multiplex PCR; TCRdb's copy has only in-frame clones and leaves some out. Of tens of thousands of clones in the sample, 88% were seen once. This chain uses TRBV7-2 with TRBJ1-2; D is undetermined. The sample in question was CD4+ or CD8+ T cells sorted from blood, obtained in a trial of the OX40 agonist ivuxolimab. The receptor was isolated from an adult with an advanced solid tumor such as melanoma, head and neck, liver or kidney cancer. The CDR3 DNA reads as TGTGCCAGCAGCTTTACTAACTATGGCTACACCTTC. Encoded protein: CASSFTNYGYTF.